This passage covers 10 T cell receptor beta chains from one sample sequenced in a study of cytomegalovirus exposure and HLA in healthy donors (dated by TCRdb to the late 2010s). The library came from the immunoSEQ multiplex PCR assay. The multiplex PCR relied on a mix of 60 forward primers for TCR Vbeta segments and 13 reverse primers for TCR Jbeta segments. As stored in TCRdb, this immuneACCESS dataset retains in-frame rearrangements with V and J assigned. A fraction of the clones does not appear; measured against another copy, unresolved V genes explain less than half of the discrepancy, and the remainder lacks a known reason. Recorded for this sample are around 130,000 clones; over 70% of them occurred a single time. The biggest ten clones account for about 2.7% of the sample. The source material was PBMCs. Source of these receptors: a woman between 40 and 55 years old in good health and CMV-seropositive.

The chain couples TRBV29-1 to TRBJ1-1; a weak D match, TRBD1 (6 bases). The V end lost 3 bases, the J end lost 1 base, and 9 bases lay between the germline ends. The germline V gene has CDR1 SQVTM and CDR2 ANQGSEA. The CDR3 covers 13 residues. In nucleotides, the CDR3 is TGCAGCGTTGAGGGGGGGGCGAACACTGAAGCTTTCTTT. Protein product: CSVEGGANTEAFF.

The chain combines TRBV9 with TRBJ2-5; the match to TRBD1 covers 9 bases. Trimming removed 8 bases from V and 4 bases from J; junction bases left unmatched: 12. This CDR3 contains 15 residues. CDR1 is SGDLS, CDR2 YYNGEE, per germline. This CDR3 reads CASTTGTGWLETQYF. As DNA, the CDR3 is TGTGCCAGTACTACCGGGACAGGGTGGTTAGAGACCCAGTACTTC.

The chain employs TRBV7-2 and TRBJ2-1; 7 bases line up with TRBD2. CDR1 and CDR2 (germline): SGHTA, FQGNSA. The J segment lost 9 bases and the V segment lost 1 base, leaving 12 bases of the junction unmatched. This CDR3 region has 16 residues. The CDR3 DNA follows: TGTGCCAGCAGCTTAGTTTCCGGGAGGAATCCCTCTGAGCAGTTCTTC. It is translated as CASSLVSGRNPSEQFF.

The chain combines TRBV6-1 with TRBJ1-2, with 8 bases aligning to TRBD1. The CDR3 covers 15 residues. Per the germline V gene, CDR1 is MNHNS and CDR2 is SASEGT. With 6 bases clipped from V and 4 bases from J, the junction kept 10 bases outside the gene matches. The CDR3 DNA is TGTGCCAGCAGCCCTACCGCAGGGGGCGCCTATGGCTACACCTTC. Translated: CASSPTAGGAYGYTF.

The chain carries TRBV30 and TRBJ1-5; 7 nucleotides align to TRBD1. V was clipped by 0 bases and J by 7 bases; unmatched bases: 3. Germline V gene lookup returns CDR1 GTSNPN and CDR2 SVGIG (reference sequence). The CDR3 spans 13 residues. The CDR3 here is CAWSVQGRQPQHF. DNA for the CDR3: TGTGCCTGGAGTGTACAGGGGCGGCAGCCCCAGCATTTT.

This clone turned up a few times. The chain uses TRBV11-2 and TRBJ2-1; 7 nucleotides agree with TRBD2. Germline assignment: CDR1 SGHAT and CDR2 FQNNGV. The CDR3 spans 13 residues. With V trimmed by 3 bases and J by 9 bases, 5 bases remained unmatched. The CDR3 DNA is TGTGCCAGCAGCTTCTCCCCGGGAGGTGAGCAGTTCTTC. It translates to CASSFSPGGEQFF.

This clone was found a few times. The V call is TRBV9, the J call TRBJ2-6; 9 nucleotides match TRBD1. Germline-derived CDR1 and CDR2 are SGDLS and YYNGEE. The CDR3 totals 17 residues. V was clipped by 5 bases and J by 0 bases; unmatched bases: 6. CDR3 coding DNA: TGTGCCAGCAGGCCCGGGACAGGGTACTCTGGGGCCAACGTCCTGACTTTC. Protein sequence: CASRPGTGYSGANVLTF.

The CDR3 region is CASSLIGLRGPQVNTEAFF. The CDR3 DNA sequence: TGTGCCAGCAGCTTAATTGGGCTGAGGGGGCCCCAGGTGAACACTGAAGCTTTCTTT. The genes are TRBV7-9 and TRBJ1-1; 7 bases map to TRBD1. The CDR3 consists of 19 residues. V lost 2 bases to trimming and J lost 0 bases; unmatched junction nucleotides: 15. The germline V gene has CDR1 SEHNR and CDR2 FQNEAQ (reference sequence).

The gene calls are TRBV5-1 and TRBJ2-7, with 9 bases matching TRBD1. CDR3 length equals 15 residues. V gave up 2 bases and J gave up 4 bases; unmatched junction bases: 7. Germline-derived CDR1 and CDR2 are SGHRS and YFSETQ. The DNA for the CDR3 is TGCGCCAGCAGCTTCTCGGGACAGGGTGGATACGAGCAGTACTTC. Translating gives CASSFSGQGGYEQYF.

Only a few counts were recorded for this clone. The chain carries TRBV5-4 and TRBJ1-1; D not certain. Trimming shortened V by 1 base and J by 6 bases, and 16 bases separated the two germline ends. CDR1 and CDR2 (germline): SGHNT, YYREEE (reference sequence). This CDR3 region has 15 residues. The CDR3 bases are TGTGCCAGCAGCTTGCGGACTATTAAGAGTGCTGAAGCTTTCTTT. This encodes CASSLRTIKSAEAFF.